Listed below are T cell receptor beta chains from one sample, sequenced in a study of blood T cell repertoires in COVID-19. Profiling relied on immunoSEQ multiplex PCR, and the TCRdb table lists in-frame clones only, not all of them. The table lists around 500,000 clones, 80% to 90% of them singletons. Sequenced input: peripheral blood. These receptors all stem from a human donor in a cohort sampled during active COVID-19. Both conserved end residues are part of each CDR3. The D gene is left open where the match is weak. The size entry is marked missing in some rows and otherwise reads once, few, many or a size class.

D gene: NA
clone size: NA
J gene: TRBJ2-3
V gene: TRBV28
CDR3 DNA: TGTGCCAGCAGCTCAGGGGCTAGCACAGATACGCAGTATTTT
CDR3 protein: CASSSGASTDTQYF

D gene: NA
clone size: NA
J gene: TRBJ2-5
V gene: TRBV25-1
CDR3 DNA: TGTGCCAGCAGTGCTGACAGGACCCCGGAGACCCAGTACTTC
CDR3 protein: CASSADRTPETQYF

D gene: TRBD1
clone size: NA
J gene: TRBJ1-2
V gene: TRBV7-9
CDR3 DNA: TGTGCCAGCAGCTTCTGGGACAGGCCGGGCGGCTACACCTTC
CDR3 protein: CASSFWDRPGGYTF

D gene: TRBD1
clone size: NA
J gene: TRBJ1-4
V gene: TRBV30
CDR3 DNA: TGTGCCTGTGGTACAGGGGCCAGACTTCAGGAAAAACTGTTTTTT
CDR3 protein: CACGTGARLQEKLFF

D gene: TRBD2
clone size: NA
J gene: TRBJ2-5
V gene: TRBV4-1
CDR3 DNA: TGCGCCAGCAGCCGAAGCGGGGGCGAGGGCCAAGAGACCCAGTACTTC
CDR3 protein: CASSRSGGEGQETQYF

D gene: NA
clone size: NA
J gene: TRBJ2-5
V gene: TRBV28
CDR3 DNA: TGTGCCAGCAGTTTAAGCGGGCCAATTCAAGAGACCCAGTACTTC
CDR3 protein: CASSLSGPIQETQYF

D gene: TRBD2
clone size: NA
J gene: TRBJ2-1
V gene: TRBV6-2/TRBV6-3
CDR3 DNA: TGTGCCAGCAGTTACTCGAATGGCGGGAGGAGGGTGAGGTATGAGCAGTTCTTC
CDR3 protein: CASSYSNGGRRVRYEQFF

D gene: TRBD1
clone size: NA
J gene: TRBJ1-6
V gene: TRBV27
CDR3 DNA: TGTGCCAGCAGTCGACAGGGGAATTCACCCCTCCACTTT
CDR3 protein: CASSRQGNSPLHF

D gene: TRBD1
clone size: NA
J gene: TRBJ2-1
V gene: TRBV25-1
CDR3 DNA: TGTGCCAGTAATACCGGGACAGGGTACTACAATGAGCAGTTCTTC
CDR3 protein: CASNTGTGYYNEQFF

D gene: NA
clone size: few
J gene: TRBJ2-3
V gene: TRBV28
CDR3 DNA: TGTGCCAGCAGTTTACCGGGGAGTAGCACAGATACGCAGTATTTT
CDR3 protein: CASSLPGSSTDTQYF

D gene: TRBD2
clone size: NA
J gene: TRBJ2-1
V gene: TRBV4-1
CDR3 DNA: TGCGCCAGCAGCCTCATGGTAGCGGGAGGCGTTGAGCAGTTCTTC
CDR3 protein: CASSLMVAGGVEQFF

D gene: TRBD2
clone size: NA
J gene: TRBJ2-7
V gene: TRBV29-1
CDR3 DNA: TGCAGCGTTGAAGAACGGTTAGTAAGGCTAGCGGGAGTCCCCGGCGAGCAGTACTTC
CDR3 protein: CSVEERLVRLAGVPGEQYF

D gene: TRBD1
clone size: NA
J gene: TRBJ1-3
V gene: TRBV30
CDR3 DNA: TGTGCCTGGGACAAGGGACAGGGGATCATAGGAAACACCATATATTTT
CDR3 protein: CAWDKGQGIIGNTIYF

D gene: NA
clone size: NA
J gene: TRBJ1-5
V gene: TRBV19
CDR3 DNA: TGTGCCAGTAGTATAGGCCCAGGGGTTAATCAGCCCCAGCATTTT
CDR3 protein: CASSIGPGVNQPQHF

D gene: TRBD1
clone size: NA
J gene: TRBJ1-4
V gene: TRBV2
CDR3 DNA: TGTGCCAGCAGTGAAGCAGACAGGGGGCGAGGGGAAAAACTGTTTTTT
CDR3 protein: CASSEADRGRGEKLFF

D gene: NA
clone size: once
J gene: TRBJ1-4
V gene: TRBV5-1
CDR3 DNA: TGCGCCAGCAGCTTGAGGGCAGGGGAAGGTGAAAAACTGTTTTTT
CDR3 protein: CASSLRAGEGEKLFF

D gene: NA
clone size: NA
J gene: TRBJ1-3
V gene: TRBV7-6
CDR3 DNA: TGTGCCAGCAGCTCAAACACGGGAAACACCATATATTTT
CDR3 protein: CASSSNTGNTIYF

D gene: NA
clone size: NA
J gene: TRBJ2-1
V gene: TRBV10-2
CDR3 DNA: TGCGCCAGTCGGGATGGCAATGAGCAGTTCTTC
CDR3 protein: CASRDGNEQFF

D gene: NA
clone size: NA
J gene: TRBJ2-7
V gene: TRBV28
CDR3 DNA: TGTGCCAGCAGTTCGTTTTACTACGAGCAGTACTTC
CDR3 protein: CASSSFYYEQYF

D gene: NA
clone size: NA
J gene: TRBJ2-1
V gene: TRBV19
CDR3 DNA: TGTGCCAGTACCCCGTCACCCACAGCCTCCTACAATGAGCAGTTCTTC
CDR3 protein: CASTPSPTASYNEQFF

D gene: TRBD2
clone size: NA
J gene: TRBJ2-3
V gene: TRBV14
CDR3 DNA: TGTGCCAGCAGCCATAGGAGGGAGGGCGCAGATACGCAGTATTTT
CDR3 protein: CASSHRREGADTQYF

D gene: TRBD1
clone size: once
J gene: TRBJ2-1
V gene: TRBV10-3
CDR3 DNA: TGTGCCATCAGTGCCTCACAGGGGGTGGACTACAATGAGCAGTTCTTC
CDR3 protein: CAISASQGVDYNEQFF

D gene: NA
clone size: once
J gene: TRBJ2-5
V gene: TRBV18
CDR3 DNA: TGTGCCAGCTCACCATTAGCGAGCCAAGAGACCCAGTACTTC
CDR3 protein: CASSPLASQETQYF

D gene: TRBD2
clone size: NA
J gene: TRBJ2-5
V gene: TRBV6-5
CDR3 DNA: TGTGCCTCACGACTAGCGGGAGTGGGATCGGAGACCCAGTACTTC
CDR3 protein: CASRLAGVGSETQYF

D gene: TRBD1
clone size: NA
J gene: TRBJ1-4
V gene: TRBV5-4
CDR3 DNA: TGTGCCAGCAGCCCATGGGGGAGACAGGGTGATGAAAAACTGTTTTTT
CDR3 protein: CASSPWGRQGDEKLFF

D gene: NA
clone size: NA
J gene: TRBJ1-4
V gene: TRBV19
CDR3 DNA: TGTGCCAGTACCACTAGGGCCTATGCAACTAATGAAAAACTGTTTTTT
CDR3 protein: CASTTRAYATNEKLFF

D gene: NA
clone size: NA
J gene: TRBJ2-6
V gene: TRBV28
CDR3 DNA: TGTGCCAGCAGCCACAGGGATGCCGGGGCCAACGTCCTGACTTTC
CDR3 protein: CASSHRDAGANVLTF

D gene: NA
clone size: NA
J gene: TRBJ1-5
V gene: TRBV30
CDR3 DNA: TGTGCCTGCGCCCGGGGGGCTACAAGCAATCAGCCCCAGCATTTT
CDR3 protein: CACARGATSNQPQHF

D gene: NA
clone size: NA
J gene: TRBJ2-3
V gene: TRBV28
CDR3 DNA: TGTGCCAGCAGTCGTTTTATGTCGGATACGCAGTATTTT
CDR3 protein: CASSRFMSDTQYF

D gene: TRBD2
clone size: NA
J gene: TRBJ2-1
V gene: TRBV12-5
CDR3 DNA: TGTGCTAGTGGTTTGGGACGACTAGCGGGAACGTCGGGCAATGAGCAGTTCTTC
CDR3 protein: CASGLGRLAGTSGNEQFF

D gene: NA
clone size: NA
J gene: TRBJ1-2
V gene: TRBV30
CDR3 DNA: TGTGCCTGGAGTCGGGGGAACTATGGCTACACCTTC
CDR3 protein: CAWSRGNYGYTF

D gene: NA
clone size: NA
J gene: TRBJ1-1
V gene: TRBV7-8
CDR3 DNA: TGTGCCAGCAGCTTAGCGGGGGCTGAAAAAGCTTTCTTT
CDR3 protein: CASSLAGAEKAFF